What follows are 29 T cell receptor beta chains derived from one specimen sequenced in a study of beta chain features in type 1 diabetes. Whole-study findings and limits: Shorter TCRB CDR3s, moderately but significantly so, were found in Type 1 diabetes patients in all four CD4+ subsets.

These receptors lack a known antigen. Expressed TCRB transcripts were sequenced because the isolated RNA had all been reverse transcribed beforehand. The table came from immunoSEQ multiplex PCR; TCRdb's copy has only in-frame clones and leaves some out. Of 240,000 or so clones in the sample, roughly 21% were seen once. Material: naive CD4+ T cells from blood. All receptors come from a woman in her forties with type 1 diabetes.

This clone was counted between two and nine times. The identical CDR3 is also encoded by other nucleotide sequences in the sample. The chain is built from TRBV7-3 and TRBJ2-7; D is unresolved. The germline gives CDR1 SGHTA, CDR2 FQGTGA. This CDR3 comprises 14 residues. The germline V and J ends were trimmed by 0 bases and 2 bases, with 8 bases remaining between them. The CDR3 bases are TGTGCCAGCAGCTTAACTGGCGGTACCTACGAGCAGTACTTC. This translates into CASSLTGGTYEQYF.

The chain has TRBV29-1 and TRBJ2-5, with 8 bases that match TRBD1. The CDR3 has 12 amino acids. V lost 7 bases and J lost 4; bases outside the gene matches: 5. Germline CDR1 SQVTM, CDR2 ANQGSEA. The CDR3 DNA reads as TGCAGCGCCCAGACAGGGGTAGAGACCCAGTACTTC. It specifies CSAQTGVETQYF.

This clone was observed a handful of times. The chain links TRBV9 to TRBJ1-1; 7 bases agree with TRBD1. V lost 2 bases to trimming and J lost 1 base; unmatched junction nucleotides: 2. From germline, CDR1 is SGDLS and CDR2 YYNGEE. The CDR3 totals 14 residues. The CDR3 bases are TGTGCCAGCAGCGTGGGACAGCAGAACACTGAAGCTTTCTTT. Amino acid sequence: CASSVGQQNTEAFF.

This clone was counted a few times. The rearrangement uses TRBV5-6 and TRBJ2-3; weak D call: TRBD2 (5 bases). The CDR3 loop spans 15 amino acids. Germline V gene sequence: CDR1 SGHDT, CDR2 YYEEEE. Trimming stripped 2 bases from V and 0 bases from J, with 10 bases between. The CDR3 coding sequence is TGTGCCAGCAGCTTAGCATGGACTAGCACAGATACGCAGTATTTT. Encoded protein: CASSLAWTSTDTQYF.

This clone was counted between two and nine times. This chain joins TRBV5-4 and TRBJ2-1; TRBD1 agrees at 9 bases. Germline lookup yields CDR1 SGHNT and CDR2 YYREEE (reference sequence). The ends lost 3 bases at V and 3 bases at J; junction bases unmatched: 1. The CDR3 length is 14 residues. CDR3 protein: CASSSGQGYNEQFF. The CDR3 region has the DNA TGTGCCAGCAGCTCGGGACAGGGCTACAATGAGCAGTTCTTC.

The V call is TRBV30, the J call TRBJ2-1, with a tentative D call TRBD2 (6 bases). CDR3 size: 12 residues. V dropped 0 bases and J dropped 9 bases, with 9 bases sitting between them. Per germline, CDR1 GTSNPN and CDR2 SVGIG (reference sequence). CDR3: CAWSVLALEQFF. CDR3 DNA sequence: TGTGCCTGGAGTGTACTAGCTCTTGAGCAGTTCTTC.

The chain couples TRBV30 to TRBJ2-2, with D possibly being TRBD1 (7 bases). CDR3 length: 16 residues. CDR1 GTSNPN and CDR2 SVGIG come from the germline V gene (reference sequence). Trimming shortened V by 2 bases and J by 5 bases, and 18 bases separated the two germline ends. The CDR3 sequence is CAWSPGGHGGTGELFF. The CDR3, as DNA: TGTGCCTGGAGTCCAGGGGGACATGGAGGGACCGGGGAGCTGTTTTTT. Full variable domain (remainder filled in from reference TRBV30 and TRBJ2-2): SQTIHQWPATLVQPVGSPLSLECTVEGTSNPNLYWYRQAAGRGLQLLFYSVGIGQISSEVPQNLSASRPQDRQFILSSKKLLLSDSGFYLCAWSPGGHGGTGELFFGEGSRLTVL.

This clone appeared a few times. The CDR3 DNA is TGTGCCAGCAGCTGGGGGGTAAGCTACACCTTC. It is translated as CASSWGVSYTF. The chain combines TRBV5-6 with TRBJ1-2, with D perhaps matching TRBD1 (5 bases). The CDR3 has 11 amino acids. Germline V lookup: CDR1 SGHDT, CDR2 YYEEEE. Trimming removed 3 bases from V and 9 bases from J, with 9 bases in between.

The sample holds a few counts of this clone. The junction shows a germline mismatch at one end, possibly a read error. This sequence joins TRBV7-9 and TRBJ1-1, with TRBD1 as a possible D gene (5 bases). This CDR3 spans 8 amino acids. Germline lookup yields CDR1 SEHNR and CDR2 FQNEAQ (reference sequence). CDR3 DNA: TGTGCCAGCAGCAACCGGGGGTTT. This translates into CASSNRGF.

Written as DNA, the CDR3 is TGTGCCAGCAGTCATACAGGGAACGAGCAGTACTTC. Translating gives CASSHTGNEQYF. This chain links TRBV9 with TRBJ2-7; the D gene is possibly TRBD1 (6 bases). The length of the CDR3 is 12 residues. Germline values: CDR1 SGDLS, CDR2 YYNGEE. Trimming cost V 5 bases and J 5 bases, with 11 bases left between them.

The chain couples TRBV6-5 to TRBJ1-1; possible D gene TRBD1, 6 bases. The V end lost 2 bases, the J end lost 4 bases, and 14 bases lay between the germline ends. The CDR3 sequence is 15 residues long. CDR1 MNHEY and CDR2 SVGAGI come from the germline V gene. CDR3 in DNA: TGTGCCAGCAGTTACCGGCGGGGGCTAGGCACTGAAGCTTTCTTT. Protein sequence: CASSYRRGLGTEAFF.

The rearrangement links TRBV27 to TRBJ2-1; unclear D gene. Germline V gene sequence: CDR1 MNHEY, CDR2 SMNVEV (reference sequence). V lost 8 bases and J lost 0, with 8 bases in between. The CDR3 extends over 13 amino acids. CDR3 residues: CASGYSSYNEQFF. As DNA, the CDR3 is TGTGCCAGCGGGTACAGCTCCTACAATGAGCAGTTCTTC.

The sample holds a few counts of this clone. The chain links TRBV9 to TRBJ2-1; 8 positions agree with TRBD2. Germline-derived CDR1 and CDR2 are SGDLS and YYNGEE. The trim removed 2 bases at V and 7 bases at J, leaving 8 bases unmatched. This CDR3 is built from 15 residues. CDR3 sequence (DNA): TGTGCCAGCAGCGTCTGGCCGGGGGGGGGAAATGAGCAGTTCTTC. It translates to CASSVWPGGGNEQFF.

The V call is TRBV28, the J call TRBJ2-5; D is possibly TRBD1 (6 bases). Between the trimmed V and J ends, which lost 7 bases and 2 bases, there was a span of 11 bases. The CDR3 has 13 residues. CDR1 is MDHEN and CDR2 is SYDVKM in the germline V gene. For the CDR3, the DNA is TGTGCCAGCAAACTTACAGGGCAAGAGACCCAGTACTTC. Protein product: CASKLTGQETQYF.

V is TRBV27 and J is TRBJ2-7, with 7 bases matching TRBD1. The germline V gene encodes CDR1 MNHEY and CDR2 SMNVEV (reference sequence). After removal of 6 bases from V and 3 bases from J, the junction contained 5 bases not matched to a gene. The CDR3 is 13 residues long. CDR3: CASRKTGRYEQYF. The CDR3 bases are TGTGCCAGCAGAAAGACAGGGCGCTACGAGCAGTACTTC.

This clone appeared a few times. J is TRBJ2-5 and V is TRBV28; a weak D match, TRBD2 (6 bases). Germline V gene sequence: CDR1 MDHEN, CDR2 SYDVKM. The CDR3 has 13 residues. The V end was cut by 8 bases, the J end by 1 base, with 11 bases between. CDR3 region: CASGLAPQETQYF. In nucleotides, the CDR3 is TGTGCCAGCGGGCTAGCGCCCCAAGAGACCCAGTACTTC.

This chain links TRBV29-1 with TRBJ1-1; D is perhaps TRBD1 (5 bases). V lost 7 bases, J lost 0 bases, and 15 bases lay in between. Germline CDR1 reads SQVTM; CDR2 reads ANQGSEA. The length of the CDR3 is 14 residues. CDR3 in amino acids: CSAYAGTVNTEAFF. DNA for the CDR3: TGCAGCGCTTACGCCGGGACTGTGAACACTGAAGCTTTCTTT.

The chain links TRBV7-3 to TRBJ2-7; D unclear. This CDR3 is built from 14 residues. Germline values: CDR1 SGHTA, CDR2 FQGTGA. The V end lost 1 base, the J end lost 5 bases, and 12 bases lay between the germline ends. The CDR3: CASSLIPSLDEQYF. In DNA form, the CDR3 reads TGTGCCAGCAGCTTAATACCGAGCCTCGACGAGCAGTACTTC.

This clone was picked up a small number of times. The chain combines TRBV7-3 with TRBJ2-3; D remains unclear. This CDR3 region has 11 residues. Germline V CDR1 and CDR2: SGHTA, FQGTGA. Trimming removed 9 bases at V and 2 bases at J, with 6 bases between. In DNA, the CDR3 is TGTGCCAGTTCATCCACAGATACGCAGTATTTT. Protein sequence: CASSSTDTQYF.

Details on this clone: Other DNA sequences within the sample encode an identical CDR3. The chain has TRBV7-2 and TRBJ2-1; 12 nucleotides match TRBD2. CDR3 length: 15 amino acids. The V and J ends lost 2 bases and 6 bases, in that order; junction bases with no gene match: 2. Germline V gene sequence: CDR1 SGHTA, CDR2 FQGNSA. The chain's CDR3 is CASSLRLAGVNEQFF. In nucleotides, the CDR3 is TGTGCCAGCAGCTTAAGACTAGCGGGAGTCAATGAGCAGTTCTTC.

V is TRBV9 and J is TRBJ1-2; 7 nucleotides match TRBD1. The CDR3 is made up of 14 amino acids. CDR1 SGDLS and CDR2 YYNGEE come from the germline V gene. V was pared by 1 base and J by 8 bases, with 8 bases of the junction left unmatched. The CDR3 region is CASSVQGESTGYTF. The DNA for the CDR3 is TGTGCCAGCAGCGTACAGGGGGAGAGTACCGGCTACACCTTC.

The chain links TRBV5-4 to TRBJ1-1; D gene uncertain. Trimming left V 4 bases short and J 2 bases short, with 18 bases between. The CDR3 contains 16 residues. Germline CDR1 is SGHNT and CDR2 is YYREEE (reference sequence). The CDR3 DNA sequence: TGTGCCAGCAGCAGCATCACGACTGTTCCTAACACTGAAGCTTTCTTT. Protein: CASSSITTVPNTEAFF.

The chain joins TRBV4-3 to TRBJ2-6; D is unresolved. The germline V and J ends were trimmed by 0 bases and 0 bases, with 9 bases remaining between them. The CDR3 is made up of 17 amino acids. From germline, CDR1 is LGHNA and CDR2 YSLEER. CDR3 amino acids: CASSQDWAGSGANVLTF. The CDR3 bases are TGCGCCAGCAGCCAAGATTGGGCAGGCTCTGGGGCCAACGTCCTGACTTTC.

The chain couples TRBV9 to TRBJ2-5, with D tentatively TRBD2 (5 bases). The CDR3 has 14 amino acids. Germline V gives CDR1 SGDLS, CDR2 YYNGEE. Trimming cost V 0 bases and J 0 bases, with 6 bases left between them. CDR3 loop: CASSVAGDQETQYF. Here the CDR3 DNA reads TGTGCCAGCAGCGTAGCCGGGGACCAAGAGACCCAGTACTTC.

The chain recombines TRBV7-2 with TRBJ1-2; tentative D call: TRBD1 (6 bases). With 3 bases removed from V and 5 bases from J, the gap between germline ends came to 19 bases. CDR1 and CDR2 (germline): SGHTA, FQGNSA. The CDR3 consists of 16 residues. DNA for the CDR3: TGTGCCAGCAGCTTGTACGAAGGGCAGGGGAGTTATGGCTACACCTTC. Translating it yields CASSLYEGQGSYGYTF. Drawing the rest from reference TRBV7-2 and TRBJ1-2, the complete variable domain is GAGVSQSPSNKVTEKGKDVELRCDPISGHTALYWYRQSLGQGLEFLIYFQGNSAPDKSGLPSDRFSAERTGGSVSTLTIQRTQQEDSAVYLCASSLYEGQGSYGYTFGSGTRLTVV.

The rearrangement uses TRBV29-1 and TRBJ2-2; 9 bases agree with TRBD2. The V gene end was trimmed by 5 bases and the J gene end by 4 bases; junction bases not matched to a gene: 11. Germline CDR1 is SQVTM and CDR2 is ANQGSEA. The CDR3 loop spans 16 amino acids. CDR3 residues: CSVLLISGRTTGELFF. The DNA for the CDR3 is TGCAGCGTTCTCCTTATAAGCGGGAGGACCACCGGGGAGCTGTTTTTT.

In this sample, this clone turned up once. The rearrangement joins TRBV7-9 to TRBJ2-7; 11 bases are shared with TRBD2. CDR3 length: 14 amino acids. The V gene end was trimmed by 5 bases and the J gene end by 4 bases; junction bases not matched to a gene: 4. CDR1 and CDR2 (germline): SEHNR, FQNEAQ (reference sequence). The CDR3 nucleotides are TGTGCCAGCAGCCGGGGACTAGCGGCTTACGAGCAGTACTTC. As protein: CASSRGLAAYEQYF.

V is TRBV9 and J is TRBJ2-7, with D possibly matching TRBD1 (5 bases). Trimming removed 3 bases at V and 3 bases at J, with 16 bases between. The germline V gene encodes CDR1 SGDLS and CDR2 YYNGEE. This CDR3 has 15 residues. CDR3 DNA sequence: TGTGCCAGCAGCGCTGACCAGGGTCTATACTACGAGCAGTACTTC. This sequence encodes CASSADQGLYYEQYF.

CDR3 nucleotides: TGTGCCAGCAGCTTAGACACAGACGAGCAGTACTTC. It translates to CASSLDTDEQYF. V gene TRBV7-2 combines with J gene TRBJ2-7; no definite D call. Trimming stripped 1 base from V and 5 bases from J, with 6 bases between. The CDR3 loop spans 12 amino acids. CDR1 SGHTA and CDR2 FQGNSA come from the germline V gene.